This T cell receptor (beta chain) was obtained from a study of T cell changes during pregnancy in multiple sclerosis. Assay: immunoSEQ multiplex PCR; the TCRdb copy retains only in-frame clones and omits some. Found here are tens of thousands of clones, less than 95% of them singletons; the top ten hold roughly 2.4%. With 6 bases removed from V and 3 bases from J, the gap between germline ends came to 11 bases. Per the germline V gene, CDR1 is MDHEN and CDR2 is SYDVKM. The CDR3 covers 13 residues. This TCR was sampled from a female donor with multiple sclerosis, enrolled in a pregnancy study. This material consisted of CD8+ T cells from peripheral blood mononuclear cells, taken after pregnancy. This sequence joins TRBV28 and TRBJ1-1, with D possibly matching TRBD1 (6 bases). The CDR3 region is CASRPGVYTEAFF. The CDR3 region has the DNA TGTGCCAGCAGACCAGGGGTCTACACTGAAGCTTTCTTT. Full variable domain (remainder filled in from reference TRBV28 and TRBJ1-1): DVKVTQSSRYLVKRTGEKVFLECVQDMDHENMFWYRQDPGLGLRLIYFSYDVKMKEKGDIPEGYSVSREKKERFSLILESASTNQTSMYLCASRPGVYTEAFFGQGTRLTVV.